This TCR beta chain stems from a study of cytomegalovirus exposure and HLA in healthy donors. PCR used 60 Vbeta primers and 13 Jbeta primers. Method: immunoSEQ multiplex PCR; TCRdb's copy keeps in-frame clones and lacks some. The repertoire consists of approximately 170,000 clones, with 68% occurring once and the leading ten covering 2.5% to 3.5%. J lost 7 bases, V lost 1 base, and 6 bases had no gene match. The CDR3 runs to 15 residues. The V gene's germline CDR1 is SGHTA and CDR2 FQGNSA. About this clone: Antigen: not known.

Points from the study as a whole: By HLA locus, TCR association rates varied in a later analysis, with DRB1 showing the most and HLA-C the fewest.

The genes are TRBV7-2 and TRBJ2-7; 11 bases fit TRBD2. Sequencing was done on a sample of PBMCs. The sequence derives from a woman between 35 and 50 years old in good health and CMV-seropositive. In DNA form, the CDR3 reads TGTGCCAGCAGCTTAGGCACTAGCGGGAGCCGAGAGCAGTACTTC. It is translated as CASSLGTSGSREQYF.